Below are 11 T cell receptor beta chains sequenced from a single sample in a study of vaccination and CD4 T cells after COVID-19. Treatment in this sample: roughly 10-day PBMC culture with coronavirus spike peptide pools or control peptides (ViraFEST assay). Prior to the COVID-19 pandemic (2011-2018), the unexposed donor's CD4+ T cells were collected. No cognate antigen is known for these TCRs. The Oncomine TCR Beta short-read assay generated sequence data from the DNA of cultured CD4+ T cells. Via MiXCR, TCRdb re-called the PCR reads, giving one row per CDR3 protein. The sample has almost 7,500 distinct CDR3 sequences, roughly 29% seen once. The sequenced material came from CD4+ T cells from blood, cultured in vitro. These receptor sequences come from a human donor in good health.

This clonotype was recorded a few times. The CDR3 DNA reads TGCAGTGCTAGTGAAGTAACAGGAGGATTCCCTGAAGCTTTCTTT. Protein sequence: CSASEVTGGFPEAFF. The chain links TRBV20-1 to TRBJ1-1; perhaps TRBD1 as D (5 bases). The ends were cut back, 3 bases at V and 6 bases at J, with 20 bases in the middle. In germline, CDR1 is DFQATT, CDR2 SNEGSKA (reference sequence). The CDR3 is made up of 15 amino acids.

This clonotype was observed once. The V gene is TRBV10-1, the J gene TRBJ2-3; 8 bases align to TRBD1. CDR1 is WNHNN, CDR2 SYGVQD, per germline (reference sequence). The J segment lost 3 bases and the V segment lost 0 bases, leaving 5 bases of the junction unmatched. This CDR3 is built from 16 residues. The CDR3 nucleotides are TGCGCCAGCAGTGAGTCCGGTGACAGGGGAACAGATACGCAGTATTTT. Amino acid sequence: CASSESGDRGTDTQYF.

This clonotype was counted between two and nine times. The chain couples TRBV5-4 to TRBJ2-7, with TRBD1 as a possible D gene (6 bases). V was pared by 4 bases and J by 3 bases, with 17 bases between. This CDR3 spans 15 amino acids. Germline V CDR1 and CDR2: SGHNT, YYREEE (reference sequence). Here the CDR3 DNA reads TGTGCCAGCAGCCCCCACGGACAGCGTGGCTACGAGCAGTACTTC. Translation gives CASSPHGQRGYEQYF.

V is TRBV5-1 and J is TRBJ2-3; the match to TRBD2 covers 8 bases. There are 14 residues in the CDR3. From germline, CDR1 is SGHRS and CDR2 YFSETQ. V shed 4 bases and J 4 bases; nucleotides not matched to a gene: 5. The CDR3 DNA sequence: TGCGCCAGCAGCACGGGGGGGGCCGCAGATACGCAGTATTTT. Residues: CASSTGGAADTQYF.

This clonotype has more than one count but fewer than ten. The chain couples TRBV10-3 to TRBJ1-5; D is unclear. V lost 4 bases to trimming and J lost 5 bases, with 9 bases between them. The CDR3 totals 13 residues. Germline V gene lookup returns CDR1 ENHRY and CDR2 SYGVKD. CDR3 region: CAISVAYDQPQHF. CDR3 nucleotides: TGTGCCATCAGTGTCGCGTACGATCAGCCCCAGCATTTT.

This clonotype was recorded a few times. The rearrangement uses TRBV19 and TRBJ2-7, with 7 bases identical to TRBD1. The CDR3 has 16 residues. Germline CDR1 and CDR2: LNHDA and SQIVND (reference sequence). Trimming removed 4 bases from V and 0 bases from J; junction bases left unmatched: 9. This CDR3 reads CASSKDRVPLSYEQYF. DNA of the CDR3: TGTGCCAGTAGTAAAGACAGGGTCCCCCTCTCCTACGAGCAGTACTTC.

V is TRBV7-3 and J is TRBJ2-3; D gene unclear. Germline lookup yields CDR1 SGHTA and CDR2 FQGTGA. V was clipped by 5 bases and J by 6 bases, with 9 bases between them. This CDR3 is built from 12 residues. The CDR3 loop is CASSGYGDTQYF. CDR3 nucleotide sequence: TGTGCCAGCAGCGGCTACGGGGATACGCAGTATTTT.

This clonotype showed up just once. The chain uses TRBV30 and TRBJ1-1; 7 bases map to TRBD1. From germline, CDR1 is GTSNPN and CDR2 SVGIG (reference sequence). The CDR3 runs 14 residues. V shed 3 bases, J shed 3 bases, and the junction held 7 bases outside the gene matches. In nucleotides, the CDR3 is TGTGCCTGGAGCCTTATGAGGGGGCACACTGAAGCTTTCTTT. Its translation: CAWSLMRGHTEAFF.

The J gene is TRBJ1-2, the V gene TRBV18, with D tentatively TRBD1 (6 bases). Germline V gene sequence: CDR1 KGHSH, CDR2 LQKENI. There are 17 residues in the CDR3. Between the trimmed V and J ends, which lost 2 bases and 0 bases, there was a span of 16 bases. Written as DNA, the CDR3 is TGTGCCAGCTCACCATCTGGGGGCTACTACGCTAACTATGGCTACACCTTC. This codes for CASSPSGGYYANYGYTF.

This clonotype is large within its sample. The DNA of the CDR3 is TGTGCCAGCAGCTTACGGGGGGGCGATTCACCCCTCCACTTT. It codes for CASSLRGGDSPLHF. The V and J genes are TRBV7-3 and TRBJ1-6; a weak D match, TRBD1 (6 bases). CDR1 and CDR2 (germline): SGHTA, FQGTGA. This CDR3 contains 14 residues. V was cut by 2 bases and J by 8 bases, with 10 bases left in between.

The chain uses TRBV6-5 and TRBJ1-1; 7 bases map to TRBD1. V was pared by 4 bases and J by 1 base, with 6 bases of the junction left unmatched. Germline V CDR1 and CDR2: MNHEY, SVGAGI. The CDR3 extends over 15 amino acids. In DNA form, the CDR3 reads TGTGCCAGCAGTTGGACAGGACGAAAGAACACTGAAGCTTTCTTT. This codes for CASSWTGRKNTEAFF.